These T cell receptor beta chains were read from a single sample in a study of blood T cell repertoires in COVID-19. The table came from immunoSEQ multiplex PCR; TCRdb's copy has only in-frame clones and leaves some out. Among roughly 250,000 clones listed, about 80% were seen once. The sample consisted of peripheral blood. The receptor set was obtained from a woman of 80 years or more with acute or convalescent COVID-19. Each CDR3 is given with its conserved first and last residue. The D gene is left open where the match is weak. Size values are once, few and many counts, or a class for expanded clones, and some rows have none.

v_gene: TRBV20-1; j_gene: TRBJ1-4; d_gene: NA; abundance: NA; CDR3nt: TGCAGTGCTAGTCGGACGGGGAGCGGTGAAAAACTGTTTTTT; CDR3aa: CSASRTGSGEKLFF
v_gene: TRBV6-5; j_gene: TRBJ2-3; d_gene: NA; abundance: NA; CDR3nt: TGTGCCAGCAGTTCCCTCGAAGGGAGAGATACGCAGTATTTT; CDR3aa: CASSSLEGRDTQYF
v_gene: TRBV4-3; j_gene: TRBJ1-3; d_gene: TRBD1; abundance: NA; CDR3nt: TGCGCCAGCAGCCAAGACAGGGGGCGATTAAGTGCTGGAAACACCATATATTTT; CDR3aa: CASSQDRGRLSAGNTIYF
v_gene: TRBV5-4; j_gene: TRBJ1-1; d_gene: NA; abundance: NA; CDR3nt: TGTGCCAGCAGCTTGGGCCCACCGGACACTGAAGCTTTCTTT; CDR3aa: CASSLGPPDTEAFF
v_gene: TRBV2; j_gene: TRBJ1-1; d_gene: NA; abundance: NA; CDR3nt: TGTGCCATTAAGCTTTCGGACACACGGAACACTGAAGCTTTCTTT; CDR3aa: CAIKLSDTRNTEAFF
v_gene: TRBV2; j_gene: TRBJ1-3; d_gene: NA; abundance: few; CDR3nt: TGTGCCAGTGCGGGGGCCCTCTCTGGAAACACCATATATTTT; CDR3aa: CASAGALSGNTIYF
v_gene: TRBV19; j_gene: TRBJ2-5; d_gene: TRBD1; abundance: NA; CDR3nt: TGTGCCAGTAGTATTGACCGGACAGGGGGCGCGGAGACCCAGTACTTC; CDR3aa: CASSIDRTGGAETQYF
v_gene: TRBV23-1; j_gene: TRBJ1-5; d_gene: NA; abundance: few; CDR3nt: TGCGCCAGCAGTCGCGTCCCACAGGGCAGTAGTAATCAGCCCCAGCATTTT; CDR3aa: CASSRVPQGSSNQPQHF
v_gene: TRBV7-9; j_gene: TRBJ1-4; d_gene: NA; abundance: NA; CDR3nt: TGTGCCAGCAGCTTATTAGGGGTAGGGGAAAAACTGTTTTTT; CDR3aa: CASSLLGVGEKLFF
v_gene: TRBV12-3/TRBV12-4; j_gene: TRBJ1-1; d_gene: NA; abundance: NA; CDR3nt: TGTGCCAGCAGTTTAGTTAGGAACACTGAAGCTTTCTTT; CDR3aa: CASSLVRNTEAFF
v_gene: TRBV6-5; j_gene: TRBJ1-1; d_gene: NA; abundance: NA; CDR3nt: TGTGCCAGCAGTTACGGGACAACCCACACTGAAGCTTTCTTT; CDR3aa: CASSYGTTHTEAFF
v_gene: TRBV23-1; j_gene: TRBJ1-6; d_gene: TRBD1; abundance: few; CDR3nt: TGCGCCAGCAGTCTCGCGGACAGGAGCTCCTATAATTCACCCCTCCACTTT; CDR3aa: CASSLADRSSYNSPLHF
v_gene: TRBV13; j_gene: TRBJ1-6; d_gene: NA; abundance: NA; CDR3nt: TGTGCCAGCAGACCACAGGGTACGGAGAATTCACCCCTCCACTTT; CDR3aa: CASRPQGTENSPLHF
v_gene: TRBV25-1; j_gene: TRBJ2-5; d_gene: NA; abundance: NA; CDR3nt: TGTGCCAGCAGTGAAAGGGAGCGGCAGGGGTGGGAGACCCAGTACTTC; CDR3aa: CASSERERQGWETQYF
v_gene: TRBV7-2; j_gene: TRBJ1-1; d_gene: TRBD1; abundance: NA; CDR3nt: TGTGCCAGCAGCTTTACCGGGACAGGGCACACTGAAGCTTTCTTT; CDR3aa: CASSFTGTGHTEAFF
v_gene: TRBV3-1/TRBV3-2; j_gene: TRBJ2-7; d_gene: NA; abundance: few; CDR3nt: TGTGCCAGCAGCCAAAGGGGGTCCTACGAGCAGTACTTC; CDR3aa: CASSQRGSYEQYF
v_gene: TRBV4-2; j_gene: TRBJ2-7; d_gene: TRBD1; abundance: NA; CDR3nt: TGTGCCAGCAGCCAAGATTATCAGGGACAGGGTAACTACGAGCAGTACTTC; CDR3aa: CASSQDYQGQGNYEQYF
v_gene: TRBV11-2; j_gene: TRBJ1-6; d_gene: TRBD1; abundance: NA; CDR3nt: TGTGCCAGCAGCTTATCCGGGACAGTGAATTCACCCCTCCACTTT; CDR3aa: CASSLSGTVNSPLHF
v_gene: TRBV18; j_gene: TRBJ2-3; d_gene: TRBD1; abundance: few; CDR3nt: TGTGCCAGCTCATCCAAGATCTATCCGGGACAGATAGGCACAGATACGCAGTATTTT; CDR3aa: CASSSKIYPGQIGTDTQYF
v_gene: TRBV5-6; j_gene: TRBJ2-1; d_gene: NA; abundance: NA; CDR3nt: TGTGCCAGCAGTACTACTAGGAATGAGCAGTTCTTC; CDR3aa: CASSTTRNEQFF
v_gene: TRBV2; j_gene: TRBJ2-7; d_gene: NA; abundance: NA; CDR3nt: TGTGCCAGTAAGAACAGGGAAAAGTCCTACGAGCAGTACTTC; CDR3aa: CASKNREKSYEQYF
v_gene: TRBV29-1; j_gene: TRBJ2-2; d_gene: TRBD2; abundance: NA; CDR3nt: TGCAGCGCGACTTTGGGACTAGCGGGAGTTGGGGAGCTGTTTTTT; CDR3aa: CSATLGLAGVGELFF
v_gene: TRBV6-2/TRBV6-3; j_gene: TRBJ2-2; d_gene: TRBD2; abundance: NA; CDR3nt: TGTGCCAGCAGCCCTTGGATGGGGACTAGCTACGACACCGGGGAGCTGTTTTTT; CDR3aa: CASSPWMGTSYDTGELFF
v_gene: TRBV7-9; j_gene: TRBJ1-4; d_gene: TRBD1; abundance: NA; CDR3nt: TGTGCCAGCAGTCGCGGGACAGGGAATGAAAAACTGTTTTTT; CDR3aa: CASSRGTGNEKLFF
v_gene: TRBV6-5; j_gene: TRBJ1-1; d_gene: NA; abundance: NA; CDR3nt: TGTGCCAGCAGTCAACAGAACACTGAAGCTTTCTTT; CDR3aa: CASSQQNTEAFF
v_gene: TRBV7-2; j_gene: TRBJ1-5; d_gene: NA; abundance: NA; CDR3nt: TGTGCCAGCAGCTTAGAAGTGGCCTATCAGCCCCAGCATTTT; CDR3aa: CASSLEVAYQPQHF
v_gene: TRBV3-1/TRBV3-2; j_gene: TRBJ1-1; d_gene: NA; abundance: NA; CDR3nt: TGTGCCAGCAGCCAAGGGGCCTTGAACGCGCTGGTATCTTTCTTT; CDR3aa: CASSQGALNALVSFF
v_gene: TRBV3-1/TRBV3-2; j_gene: TRBJ2-5; d_gene: TRBD1; abundance: NA; CDR3nt: TGTGCCAGCAGCCCCGGACAGGGGGCGATTGAGACCCAGTACTTC; CDR3aa: CASSPGQGAIETQYF
v_gene: TRBV11-1; j_gene: TRBJ2-3; d_gene: NA; abundance: NA; CDR3nt: TGTGCCAGCAGTCGGAGGGGGGGCCCTACAGATACGCAGTATTTT; CDR3aa: CASSRRGGPTDTQYF
v_gene: TRBV7-2; j_gene: TRBJ2-3; d_gene: NA; abundance: NA; CDR3nt: TGTGCCAGCAGATCCGACTTTTACACAGATACGCAGTATTTT; CDR3aa: CASRSDFYTDTQYF
v_gene: TRBV12-3/TRBV12-4; j_gene: TRBJ2-3; d_gene: NA; abundance: NA; CDR3nt: TGTGCCAGCAGTTATTCAGGGCCCAATACGCAGTATTTT; CDR3aa: CASSYSGPNTQYF
v_gene: TRBV5-4; j_gene: TRBJ2-1; d_gene: TRBD2; abundance: NA; CDR3nt: TGTGCCAGCAGTCCAGCGGGGAATGAGCAGTTCTTC; CDR3aa: CASSPAGNEQFF
v_gene: TRBV18; j_gene: TRBJ2-7; d_gene: TRBD1; abundance: NA; CDR3nt: TGTGCCAGCTCCCCCACCGAGGGGGCGACCTACGAGCAGTACTTC; CDR3aa: CASSPTEGATYEQYF
v_gene: TRBV10-3; j_gene: TRBJ2-3; d_gene: NA; abundance: NA; CDR3nt: TGTGCCATCAGTGTGGGGGGCCAGGGGGCAGATACGCAGTATTTT; CDR3aa: CAISVGGQGADTQYF
v_gene: TRBV14; j_gene: TRBJ1-2; d_gene: NA; abundance: NA; CDR3nt: TGTGCCAGCAGCCGCGAGTTTTATGGCTACACCTTC; CDR3aa: CASSREFYGYTF
v_gene: TRBV11-3; j_gene: TRBJ1-1; d_gene: NA; abundance: NA; CDR3nt: TGTGCCAGCAGCCTTCGGAGTAACACTGAAGCTTTCTTT; CDR3aa: CASSLRSNTEAFF
v_gene: TRBV6-5; j_gene: TRBJ1-2; d_gene: TRBD1; abundance: NA; CDR3nt: TGTGCCAGCGGCAGGGACAGGGGGTATGGCTACACCTTC; CDR3aa: CASGRDRGYGYTF
v_gene: TRBV19; j_gene: TRBJ2-7; d_gene: TRBD1; abundance: NA; CDR3nt: TGTGCCAGTAGTATTGTGGACAGGGGGTACGAGCAGTACTTC; CDR3aa: CASSIVDRGYEQYF
v_gene: TRBV27; j_gene: TRBJ2-7; d_gene: NA; abundance: NA; CDR3nt: TGTGCCAGCAGTTTTGGGGGGTACAGCGAGCAGTACTTC; CDR3aa: CASSFGGYSEQYF
v_gene: TRBV3-1/TRBV3-2; j_gene: TRBJ1-5; d_gene: NA; abundance: few; CDR3nt: TGTGCCAGCAGCCATTCAGGGAATCAGCCCCAGCATTTT; CDR3aa: CASSHSGNQPQHF
v_gene: TRBV5-1; j_gene: TRBJ1-1; d_gene: NA; abundance: once; CDR3nt: TGCGCCAGCAGCCCCGGACCGGGGGTAGGAGCTTTCTTT; CDR3aa: CASSPGPGVGAFF
v_gene: TRBV27; j_gene: TRBJ2-5; d_gene: TRBD2; abundance: NA; CDR3nt: TGTGCCAGCAGTTTTGTAGGACTAGCGGGGAAAGAGACCCAGTACTTC; CDR3aa: CASSFVGLAGKETQYF
v_gene: TRBV10-1; j_gene: TRBJ2-7; d_gene: NA; abundance: few; CDR3nt: TGCGCCAGCAGTGAGGGGACACTCTGGTCCTACGAGCAGTACTTC; CDR3aa: CASSEGTLWSYEQYF
v_gene: TRBV20-1; j_gene: TRBJ1-2; d_gene: NA; abundance: NA; CDR3nt: TGCAGTTTCGACAGCCTCTATGGCTACACCTTC; CDR3aa: CSFDSLYGYTF
v_gene: TRBV18; j_gene: TRBJ1-5; d_gene: NA; abundance: few; CDR3nt: TGTGCCAGCTCACCATACAGGCAGAACTACAATCAGCCCCAGCATTTT; CDR3aa: CASSPYRQNYNQPQHF
v_gene: TRBV27; j_gene: TRBJ1-5; d_gene: NA; abundance: NA; CDR3nt: TGTGCCAGCAGTTTGGTGGACAGCCAGCCCCAGCATTTT; CDR3aa: CASSLVDSQPQHF
v_gene: TRBV5-1; j_gene: TRBJ2-2; d_gene: NA; abundance: many; CDR3nt: TGCGCCAGCAGCTACAGGGACACCGGGGAGCTGTTTTTT; CDR3aa: CASSYRDTGELFF
v_gene: TRBV7-8; j_gene: TRBJ2-3; d_gene: NA; abundance: NA; CDR3nt: TGTGCCAGCAGCCGAGTCGGCGGGGGCACAGATACGCAGTATTTT; CDR3aa: CASSRVGGGTDTQYF
v_gene: TRBV4-1; j_gene: TRBJ2-3; d_gene: TRBD2; abundance: NA; CDR3nt: TGCGCCAGCAGCCTCGGACTAGCGGGAACCGCGCAGTATTTT; CDR3aa: CASSLGLAGTAQYF
v_gene: TRBV3-1/TRBV3-2; j_gene: TRBJ2-3; d_gene: TRBD2; abundance: NA; CDR3nt: TGTGCCAGCAAGGGCGGGAGTGGATCAGATACGCAGTATTTT; CDR3aa: CASKGGSGSDTQYF
v_gene: TRBV4-1; j_gene: TRBJ1-2; d_gene: TRBD1; abundance: few; CDR3nt: TGCGCCAGCAGCCAAGGCGGGACAGTTACTTATGGCTACACCTTC; CDR3aa: CASSQGGTVTYGYTF
v_gene: TRBV3-1/TRBV3-2; j_gene: TRBJ2-7; d_gene: NA; abundance: NA; CDR3nt: TGTGCCACCAGACGGGAATGGGCCACAGATCCCTACGAGCAGTACTTC; CDR3aa: CATRREWATDPYEQYF
v_gene: TRBV3-1/TRBV3-2; j_gene: TRBJ1-3; d_gene: NA; abundance: NA; CDR3nt: TGTGCCAGCAGCCAACATAGTGGAAACACCATATATTTT; CDR3aa: CASSQHSGNTIYF
v_gene: TRBV6-5; j_gene: TRBJ1-1; d_gene: NA; abundance: NA; CDR3nt: TGTGCCAGCAGTTACTCGCGGGATATGAACACTGAAGCTTTCTTT; CDR3aa: CASSYSRDMNTEAFF
v_gene: TRBV9; j_gene: TRBJ2-1; d_gene: TRBD2; abundance: NA; CDR3nt: TGTGCCAGCAGCGTAGTGAGCGGGAGGGTGAATGAGCAGTTCTTC; CDR3aa: CASSVVSGRVNEQFF
v_gene: TRBV2; j_gene: TRBJ1-2; d_gene: TRBD1; abundance: few; CDR3nt: TGTGCCAGCAGCGGGACAGGGGTTGATGGCTACACCTTC; CDR3aa: CASSGTGVDGYTF
v_gene: TRBV3-1/TRBV3-2; j_gene: TRBJ2-7; d_gene: NA; abundance: NA; CDR3nt: TGTGCCAGCAGGAGACAGGGAGGCGAGCAGTACTTC; CDR3aa: CASRRQGGEQYF
v_gene: TRBV7-2; j_gene: TRBJ1-4; d_gene: NA; abundance: NA; CDR3nt: TGTGCCAGCAGCTTAGCGTACAACGAAAAACTGTTTTTT; CDR3aa: CASSLAYNEKLFF
v_gene: TRBV7-2; j_gene: TRBJ1-1; d_gene: NA; abundance: once; CDR3nt: TGTGCCAGCAGCTTAGGGGCCGCTATGAACACTGAAGCTTTCTTT; CDR3aa: CASSLGAAMNTEAFF
v_gene: TRBV7-9; j_gene: TRBJ1-2; d_gene: TRBD1; abundance: NA; CDR3nt: TGTGCCAGCACGGATCCAGGGGGGTATGGCTACACCTTC; CDR3aa: CASTDPGGYGYTF